These 18 T cell receptor beta chains share one sample of origin, sequenced in a study of blood T cell repertoires in COVID-19. Sequenced by immunoSEQ multiplex PCR; TCRdb stores in-frame clones only, minus some. The sample shows around 110,000 clones, approximately 84% of them seen only once. Sequencing was carried out using peripheral blood. Receptors were obtained from a man in his sixties or seventies with active or convalescent COVID-19.

The chain carries TRBV27 and TRBJ2-2; the match to TRBD1 covers 9 bases. V dropped 7 bases and J dropped 4; count of bases not matched to a gene: 7. The CDR3 sequence is 15 residues long. Per the germline V gene, CDR1 is MNHEY and CDR2 is SMNVEV (reference sequence). The CDR3 reads CASTYRGRGTGELFF. For the CDR3, the DNA is TGTGCCAGCACTTACAGGGGGCGGGGCACCGGGGAGCTGTTTTTT.

This clone has only one observation. The chain combines TRBV9 with TRBJ1-2, with 7 bases lining up with TRBD1. The V gene's germline CDR1 is SGDLS and CDR2 YYNGEE. Trimming cost V 0 bases and J 2 bases; bases outside gene matches: 7. This CDR3 contains 16 residues. CDR3 amino acids: CASSVGSGTVNYGYTF. DNA for the CDR3: TGTGCCAGCAGCGTAGGGTCCGGGACAGTGAACTATGGCTACACCTTC.

The chain combines TRBV20-1 with TRBJ2-1; 8 bases agree with TRBD2. The V gene's germline CDR1 is DFQATT and CDR2 SNEGSKA (reference sequence). Trimming removed 3 bases from V and 9 bases from J; junction bases left unmatched: 13. This CDR3 spans 15 amino acids. DNA of the CDR3: TGCAGTGCTAGTGCCGGGACTAGTAGCTCCGGTGAGCAGTTCTTC. Its translation is CSASAGTSSSGEQFF.

The CDR3 region has the DNA TGTGCCAGCAGCCAAGGGACAACTGGTCGTATTGGCAATCAGCCCCAGCATTTT. It codes for CASSQGTTGRIGNQPQHF. V usage is TRBV3-1 (or the pseudogene TRBV3-2) and J usage is TRBJ1-5, with D tentatively TRBD1 (5 bases). The CDR3 consists of 18 residues. V lost 1 base to trimming and J lost 2 bases, with 18 bases between them. Germline V CDR1 and CDR2: LGHDT, YNNKEL (reference sequence).

The chain is built from TRBV5-6 and TRBJ2-3; TRBD2 matches 8 bases. The CDR3 runs 15 residues. CDR1 and CDR2 (germline): SGHDT, YYEEEE. V lost 0 bases to trimming and J lost 5 bases; unmatched junction nucleotides: 5. The CDR3 loop reads CASSLGGLARDTQYF. Written as DNA, the CDR3 is TGTGCCAGCAGCTTGGGTGGACTAGCTAGAGATACGCAGTATTTT.

The chain links TRBV10-3 to TRBJ2-3; possible D gene TRBD2, 6 bases. Trimming removed 2 bases from V and 2 bases from J, with 11 bases in between. The CDR3 runs to 15 residues. From germline, CDR1 is ENHRY and CDR2 SYGVKD. This CDR3 reads CAISEGGLYTDTQYF. CDR3 in DNA: TGTGCCATCAGTGAGGGGGGACTGTACACAGATACGCAGTATTTT.

CDR3 bases: TGTGCCAGCAGACCCGGGACAGGGAACACCGGGGAGCTGTTTTTT. This sequence encodes CASRPGTGNTGELFF. The chain has TRBV5-4 and TRBJ2-2; 8 bases fit TRBD1. This CDR3 is 15 amino acids long. Per the germline V gene, CDR1 is SGHNT and CDR2 is YYREEE (reference sequence). After removal of 5 bases from V and 1 base from J, the junction contained 4 bases not matched to a gene.

The chain combines TRBV6-2 or TRBV6-3 with TRBJ1-1, with TRBD1 as a possible D gene (6 bases). CDR1 and CDR2 (germline): MNHEY, SVGEGT. This CDR3 is built from 15 residues. Trimming took off 6 bases at V and 5 bases at J, with 19 bases between the two ends. CDR3 residues: CASSPTGAGVTEAFF. As DNA, the CDR3 is TGTGCCAGCAGCCCCACGGGGGCGGGGGTGACTGAAGCTTTCTTT.

V is TRBV24-1 and J is TRBJ2-5, with a weak D call TRBD2 (6 bases). The CDR3 consists of 14 residues. Trimming cost V 4 bases and J 5 bases, with 13 bases left between them. Germline CDR1 reads KGHDR; CDR2 reads SFDVKD. The CDR3 DNA reads TGTGCCACCAGTGACACTAGCTCCGGGGAGACCCAGTACTTC. As protein: CATSDTSSGETQYF.

CDR3 region: CASRINSNQPQHF. CDR3 bases: TGTGCCAGTAGAATTAATAGCAATCAGCCCCAGCATTTT. The gene calls are TRBV19 and TRBJ1-5; no clear D. Germline V lookup: CDR1 LNHDA, CDR2 SQIVND (reference sequence). V was clipped by 6 bases and J by 0 bases, with 6 bases between them. CDR3 length: 13 amino acids.

V usage is TRBV27 and J usage is TRBJ2-3, with 8 bases lining up with TRBD2. V shed 0 bases, J shed 4 bases, and the junction held 9 bases outside the gene matches. Looked up from germline, CDR1 is MNHEY and CDR2 is SMNVEV (reference sequence). There are 17 residues in the CDR3. CDR3 nucleotides: TGTGCCAGCAGTTTATCGGACGGGAGGGCCCTCGCAGATACGCAGTATTTT. The encoded protein is CASSLSDGRALADTQYF.

The V and J genes are TRBV19 and TRBJ1-2; D is unresolved. Germline V CDR1 and CDR2: LNHDA, SQIVND (reference sequence). V shed 4 bases and J shed 0 bases, with 9 bases lying between them. The CDR3 length is 14 residues. The DNA for the CDR3 is TGTGCCAGTAGTACGCGGGTAACTAACTATGGCTACACCTTC. Encoded protein: CASSTRVTNYGYTF. Complete variable domain (other parts from reference TRBV19 and TRBJ1-2): DGGITQSPKYLFRKEGQNVTLSCEQNLNHDAMYWYRQDPGQGLRLIYYSQIVNDFQKGDIAEGYSVSREKKESFPLTVTSAQKNPTAFYLCASSTRVTNYGYTFGSGTRLTVV.

The chain joins TRBV7-3 to TRBJ2-3; D possibly corresponds to TRBD2 (6 bases). This CDR3 region has 12 residues. V lost 2 bases and J lost 9, with 9 bases in between. CDR1 SGHTA and CDR2 FQGTGA come from the germline V gene. CDR3 protein: CASSLPRGTQYF. In DNA form, the CDR3 reads TGTGCCAGCAGCTTACCCCGGGGGACGCAGTATTTT.

The chain has TRBV6-2 or TRBV6-3 and TRBJ1-5, with 7 bases identical to TRBD1. CDR1 and CDR2 from the germline V gene are MNHEY and SVGEGT. The J segment lost 1 base and the V segment lost 4 bases, leaving 1 base of the junction unmatched. This CDR3 region has 14 residues. CDR3 sequence (DNA): TGTGCCAGCAGTTTACAGGGGAGCAATCAGCCCCAGCATTTT. Protein product: CASSLQGSNQPQHF.

This chain uses TRBV10-3 with TRBJ1-2; TRBD1 might be the D (5 bases). The germline V gene encodes CDR1 ENHRY and CDR2 SYGVKD. Trimming took off 3 bases at V and 7 bases at J, with 18 bases between the two ends. This CDR3 spans 15 amino acids. CDR3 residues: CAISEAEQDASGYTF. CDR3 sequence (DNA): TGTGCCATCAGTGAAGCCGAACAGGATGCTTCTGGCTACACCTTC.

This clone was counted only a few times. V is TRBV5-4 and J is TRBJ1-1, with no clear D. CDR3 length: 11 amino acids. Per germline, CDR1 SGHNT and CDR2 YYREEE (reference sequence). V lost 7 bases, J lost 1 base, and 5 bases lay in between. The CDR3 DNA is TGTGCCAGCTCTAAGAACACTGAAGCTTTCTTT. Translation: CASSKNTEAFF. Drawing the rest from reference TRBV5-4 and TRBJ1-1, the complete variable domain is ETGVTQSPTHLIKTRGQQVTLRCSSQSGHNTVSWYQQALGQGPQFIFQYYREEENGRGNFPPRFSGLQFPNYSSELNVNALELDDSALYLCASSKNTEAFFGQGTRLTVV.

The rearrangement joins TRBV7-2 to TRBJ2-3; 12 positions agree with TRBD1. CDR1 is SGHTA and CDR2 is FQGNSA in the germline V gene. The CDR3 extends over 15 amino acids. The V and J ends lost 5 bases and 2 bases, in that order; junction bases with no gene match: 2. The CDR3 nucleotides read TGTGCCAGCAGCCAGGGACAGGGGGCCACAGATACGCAGTATTTT. It is translated as CASSQGQGATDTQYF.

This chain connects TRBV7-8 to TRBJ1-2; D possibly corresponds to TRBD1 (5 bases). Germline values: CDR1 SGHVS, CDR2 FQNEAQ. CDR3 length: 13 amino acids. Trimming left V 3 bases short and J 1 base short, with 6 bases between. The DNA of the CDR3 is TGTGCCAGCAGCTTGGGGGGTAACTATGGCTACACCTTC. Protein sequence: CASSLGGNYGYTF.